The 17 T cell receptor delta chains given below trace back to one sample, sequenced in a study of gamma-delta T cells after stem cell transplantation. TCRdb re-called clones from the RT-PCR reads using CATT. The table records 300 to 400 delta-chain clones, over 6% of them present only once. Material: gamma-delta T cells. These receptors originate from a human donor. It is not recorded whose cells these are; they may come from a transplant donor.

The table lists this clone with a few counts. The amino acid sequence in TCRdb belongs to a much larger clone and departs from this DNA's translation at residue 13, likely a sequencing read error; the sequence shown is translated from the DNA. The gene calls are TRDV1 and TRDJ1; D is perhaps TRDD2 or TRDD3 (5 bases each). The V end lost 1 base, the J end lost 3 bases, and 21 bases lay between the germline ends. The germline V gene has CDR1 TSWWSYY and CDR2 QGS. The CDR3 extends over 18 amino acids. The CDR3 is CALGERLLSPWVADKLIF. CDR3 sequence (DNA): TGTGCTCTTGGGGAACGCCTTCTATCCCCCTGGGTCGCCGATAAACTCATCTTT.

V gene TRDV2 combines with J gene TRDJ1; 10 bases are shared with TRDD3. CDR1 GEAIGNYY and CDR2 EKD come from the germline V gene. J was trimmed by 2 bases and V by 3 bases; bases with no gene match: 8. CDR3 size: 16 residues. DNA of the CDR3: TGTGCCTGTGACGACCTTGGGGGATACCGTACCGATAAACTCATCTTT. Its protein product is CACDDLGGYRTDKLIF.

As for this clone: TCRdb pairs this DNA with a much larger clone's protein that differs at residue 9, likely a read error; the protein shown was translated from the DNA. V and J are TRDV2 and TRDJ1; possibly TRDD3 for D (5 bases). The germline CDR1 and CDR2 sequences are GEAIGNYY and EKD. CDR3 length: 18 amino acids. V was shortened by 0 bases and J by 0 bases, with 19 bases between the two germline ends. CDR3 nucleotide sequence: TGTGCCTGTGACACCCTAGTAGATGCGGGGAAAAACACCGATAAACTCATCTTT. Amino acid sequence: CACDTLVDAGKNTDKLIF.

This clone occurred a few times. TCRdb shows a much larger clone's protein in place of this DNA's translation, and the two differ at residue 10, likely through a read error; the protein shown is translated from the DNA. The rearrangement uses TRDV1 and TRDJ1, with a possible D match to TRDD3 (6 bases). Trimming cost V 5 bases and J 0 bases, with 25 bases left between them. This CDR3 has 19 amino acids. Germline V gene data show CDR1 as TSWWSYY and CDR2 as QGS. The CDR3 region is CALGFGTGGHAIYTDKLIF. The CDR3 nucleotides read TGTGCTCTTGGGTTCGGGACCGGGGGACACGCCATTTACACCGATAAACTCATCTTT.

This clone was detected a few times. This DNA's translation differs at residue 4 from TCRdb's protein, which comes from a much larger clone; a read error is likely, and the protein shown is translated from the DNA. The rearrangement links TRDV2 to TRDJ1, with D perhaps TRDD3 (6 bases). The CDR3 sequence is 18 residues long. CDR1 is GEAIGNYY and CDR2 is EKD in the germline V gene. The chain's CDR3 is CACYTLVDTGKNTDKLIF. DNA of the CDR3: TGCGCCTGTTACACCCTAGTAGATACGGGGAAAAACACCGATAAACTCATCTTT.

To note about this clone: This likely reflects a read error, since a far larger clone is one base away. The sample holds other DNA sequences that translate to the same CDR3. The rearrangement joins TRDV1 to TRDJ1; D tentatively reads TRDD2 or TRDD3 (5 bases each). V lost 3 bases, J lost 1 base, and 21 bases lay in between. The CDR3 is 18 amino acids. The germline V gene has CDR1 TSWWSYY and CDR2 QGS. In nucleotides, the CDR3 is TGTGCTCTTGGGGAGCGCCTTCTATCCCCCTGGGTCACCGATAAACTCATCTTT. It is translated as CALGERLLSPWVTDKLIF.

This clone was seen more than once but under ten times. This DNA's translation differs at residue 4 from TCRdb's protein, which comes from a much larger clone; a read error is likely, and the protein shown is translated from the DNA. V gene TRDV2 combines with J gene TRDJ1; 10 nucleotides match TRDD3. CDR1 is GEAIGNYY, CDR2 EKD, per germline. The CDR3 spans 15 residues. The trim removed 6 bases at V and 3 bases at J, leaving 9 bases unmatched. In DNA, the CDR3 is TGTGCCTGTAACAACTGGGGGATCCGGGCCGATAAACTCATCTTT. It encodes CACNNWGIRADKLIF.

V and J are TRDV2 and TRDJ1; 12 bases map to TRDD3. The CDR3 consists of 22 residues. The germline CDR1 and CDR2 sequences are GEAIGNYY and EKD. With V trimmed by 3 bases and J by 0 bases, 22 bases remained unmatched. The CDR3: CACDYVSPLSLGDTRDTDKLIF. In DNA form, the CDR3 reads TGTGCCTGTGACTATGTATCCCCCTTGAGTCTGGGGGATACGCGGGACACCGATAAACTCATCTTT.

To note about this clone: The protein recorded in TCRdb matches a much larger clone and deviates from this DNA's translation at residue 11, suggesting a read error; the protein here is obtained by translating the DNA. The chain couples TRDV2 to TRDJ1; 10 nucleotides match TRDD3. Germline CDR1 GEAIGNYY, CDR2 EKD. The CDR3 contains 15 residues. V shed 2 bases, J shed 6 bases, and the junction held 8 bases outside the gene matches. The CDR3: CACDNWGIRANKLIF. As DNA, the CDR3 is TGTGCCTGTGACAACTGGGGGATCCGGGCCAATAAACTCATCTTT.

Comment on this clone: The protein TCRdb lists belongs to a much larger clone and differs from this DNA's translation at residue 19, which points to a read error; the protein shown is made from the DNA. The chain carries TRDV1 and TRDJ1, with 12 bases lining up with TRDD3. CDR1 and CDR2 from the germline V gene are TSWWSYY and QGS. The length of the CDR3 is 22 residues. The CDR3 spells CALGDPRRSVRLGDTGTDILIF. CDR3 nucleotides: TGTGCTCTTGGGGATCCACGAAGGTCAGTACGACTGGGGGATACAGGCACCGATATACTCATCTTT.

This clone was picked up a small number of times. The protein in TCRdb stems from a much larger clone and differs at residue 21 from this DNA's translation, likely a read error; here the protein is translated from the DNA. The chain employs TRDV1 and TRDJ1; 12 nucleotides agree with TRDD3. This CDR3 region has 22 residues. The germline V gene has CDR1 TSWWSYY and CDR2 QGS. CDR3 DNA sequence: TGTGCTCTTGGGGATCCACGAAGGTCAGTACGACTGGGGGATACAGGCACCGATAAACTCACCTTT. The encoded protein is CALGDPRRSVRLGDTGTDKLTF.

To note about this clone: TCRdb shows a much larger clone's protein in place of this DNA's translation, and the two differ at residue 7, likely through a read error; the protein shown is translated from the DNA. This chain joins TRDV2 and TRDJ1; maybe TRDD3 (6 bases). The CDR3 runs to 18 residues. The V gene lost 0 bases and the J gene lost 0 bases, with 19 bases spanning the gap. Looked up from germline, CDR1 is GEAIGNYY and CDR2 is EKD. The CDR3 spells CACDTLIDTGKNTDKLIF. The CDR3 DNA is TGTGCCTGTGACACCCTAATAGATACGGGGAAAAACACCGATAAACTCATCTTT.

By share, this clone ranks as medium-sized. TCRdb has a much larger clone's protein, which differs at residue 8 from the translation of this DNA, likely because of a read error; what is shown is the protein translated from the DNA. At the DNA level, this CDR3 is encoded by other sequences in the same sample as well. This chain uses TRDV2 with TRDJ1; perhaps TRDD3 as D (5 bases). Trimming took 0 bases from V and 0 from J, leaving 19 bases between them. Germline V lookup: CDR1 GEAIGNYY, CDR2 EKD. CDR3 length: 18 residues. CDR3 region: CACDTLVGTGKNTDKLIF. The CDR3 DNA reads as TGTGCCTGTGACACCCTAGTAGGTACGGGGAAAAACACCGATAAACTCATCTTT.

This clone was found a few times. This likely reflects a read error, since a far larger clone is one base away. The same CDR3 is also encoded by other DNA sequences in this sample. V is TRDV1 and J is TRDJ1; 12 bases align to TRDD3. V was pared by 3 bases and J by 5 bases, with 25 bases of the junction left unmatched. Per germline, CDR1 TSWWSYY and CDR2 QGS. The CDR3 extends over 22 amino acids. The CDR3, as DNA: TGTGCTCTTGGGGATCCACGAAGGTCAGTACGACTGGGGGATACAGGCACTGATAAACTCATCTTT. It specifies CALGDPRRSVRLGDTGTDKLIF.

In this sample, this clone is medium-sized (0.01 to 0.1%). It differs at one base from a far larger clone, so likely a read error. V usage is TRDV2 and J usage is TRDJ1; TRDD3 aligns across 10 bases. The CDR3 contains 15 residues. Germline loops: CDR1 GEAIGNYY, CDR2 EKD. CDR3 in amino acids: CARDNWGIRADKLIF. CDR3 nucleotide sequence: TGTGCCCGTGACAACTGGGGGATCCGGGCCGATAAACTCATCTTT.

On this clone: This DNA's translation differs at residue 11 from TCRdb's protein, which comes from a much larger clone; a read error is likely, and the protein shown is translated from the DNA. The chain is built from TRDV1 and TRDJ1, with TRDD3 matching over 10 bases. Trimming cost V 5 bases and J 0 bases; bases outside gene matches: 15. This CDR3 has 19 amino acids. Germline-derived CDR1 and CDR2 are TSWWSYY and QGS. The CDR3 DNA follows: TGTGCTCTTGGGTTCGGGACCGGGGGATACGTCATTTACACCGATAAACTCATCTTT. It is translated as CALGFGTGGYVIYTDKLIF.

This clone has only a few counts. A read error is likely here: a far larger clone is one base away. Within the sample, other DNA sequences also encode this same CDR3. The chain has TRDV2 and TRDJ1, with D possibly being TRDD3 (6 bases). Germline CDR1 is GEAIGNYY and CDR2 is EKD. The CDR3 contains 18 residues. CDR3 DNA: TGTGCCTGTGACACCCTAGTAGATACGGGGAAAAACACCGACAAACTCATCTTT. Translated: CACDTLVDTGKNTDKLIF.